The TCR beta chain under discussion was sequenced for a study of T cell responses to AZD1222 COVID-19 vaccine. Study observations and caveats: Clonal diversity may have been underestimated in mostly white British donors. There were vaccine-associated CD4 TCRs across spike, dominant at 160-218 and 743-854.

The table came from immunoSEQ multiplex PCR; TCRdb's copy has only in-frame clones and leaves some out. Of hundreds of thousands of clones in the sample, 85% to 95% were seen once. The V end was cut by 4 bases, the J end by 5 bases, with 8 bases between. Germline V gene lookup returns CDR1 MNHEY and CDR2 SMNVEV (reference sequence). The CDR3 loop spans 12 amino acids. Comments on this clone: What it binds is not known.

The clonotype was recovered from an adult in good health. Sequenced here: peripheral blood, sampled on day 0 of MenACWY control vaccination. The V gene is TRBV27, the J gene TRBJ1-1; weak D call: TRBD1 (5 bases). The CDR3 region has the DNA TGTGCCAGCAGTTCAGGGTTAACTGAAGCTTTCTTT. It translates to CASSSGLTEAFF.